Following are 7 T cell receptor beta chains from one sample sequenced in a study of cytomegalovirus exposure and HLA in healthy donors. PCR amplification relied on 60 Vbeta primers (plus 13 Jbeta primers). Assay: immunoSEQ multiplex PCR; the TCRdb copy retains only in-frame clones and omits some. Seen here are under 200,000 clones, 70% to 80% observed once, and the top ten hold approximately 2.2%. The sample taken for sequencing was PBMCs. Receptor source: a woman aged 25 to 45 in good health and CMV-seropositive.

The V gene is TRBV4-1, the J gene TRBJ2-1, with D tentatively TRBD2 (6 bases). Per the germline V gene, CDR1 is MGHRA and CDR2 is YSYEKL. This CDR3 has 17 amino acids. V gave up 0 bases and J gave up 0 bases, with 12 bases separating them. The CDR3 DNA reads as TGCGCCAGCAGCCAAGATGGGGCGGGGTCCTCCTACAATGAGCAGTTCTTC. It encodes CASSQDGAGSSYNEQFF.

This chain joins TRBV4-1 and TRBJ1-2; D call uncertain. The CDR3 covers 13 residues. CDR1 MGHRA and CDR2 YSYEKL come from the germline V gene. The germline V and J ends were trimmed by 1 base and 10 bases, with 13 bases remaining between them. CDR3 sequence (DNA): TGCGCCAGCAGCCAAGTTTTAGCAGACCCCTACACCTTC. Translated, it gives CASSQVLADPYTF.

This clone is judged medium-sized. The gene calls are TRBV10-3 and TRBJ1-6, with TRBD1 identical over 8 bases. The CDR3 sequence is 16 residues long. Germline CDR1 and CDR2: ENHRY and SYGVKD. The trim removed 3 bases at V and 3 bases at J, leaving 4 bases unmatched. CDR3 sequence reads: CAISDQGAVYNSPLHF. CDR3 sequence (DNA): TGTGCCATCAGTGATCAGGGGGCGGTCTATAATTCACCCCTCCACTTT.

This chain joins TRBV28 and TRBJ1-2; TRBD1 might be the D (5 bases). CDR3 length equals 14 residues. Germline V gene lookup returns CDR1 MDHEN and CDR2 SYDVKM. V was cut by 3 bases and J by 2 bases, with 10 bases left in between. The CDR3 sequence is CASSFFAGNYGYTF. CDR3 DNA: TGTGCCAGCAGTTTTTTCGCAGGGAACTATGGCTACACCTTC.

V and J are TRBV5-4 and TRBJ1-1; D possibly corresponds to TRBD1 (6 bases). CDR3 length equals 15 residues. The ends were cut back, 2 bases at V and 0 bases at J, with 11 bases in the middle. Germline values: CDR1 SGHNT, CDR2 YYREEE (reference sequence). CDR3 amino acids: CASSFGGTLNTEAFF. The CDR3 coding sequence is TGTGCCAGCAGCTTCGGGGGGACATTGAACACTGAAGCTTTCTTT.

This clone was counted a few times. This sequence joins TRBV18 and TRBJ1-4; 9 bases align to TRBD1. V lost 4 bases, J lost 10 bases, and 10 bases stayed unmatched. The CDR3 spans 15 residues. Germline V gene sequence: CDR1 KGHSH, CDR2 LQKENI. CDR3 coding DNA: TGTGCCAGCTCACATCCACGGACAGGGGAGGGAAAACTGTTTTTT. The encoded protein is CASSHPRTGEGKLFF. The full variable domain, completed using reference TRBV18 and TRBJ1-4, is NAGVMQNPRHLVRRRGQEARLRCSPMKGHSHVYWYRQLPEEGLKFMVYLQKENIIDESGMPKERFSAEFPKEGPSILRIQQVVRGDSAAYFCASSHPRTGEGKLFFGSGTQLSVL.

This clone turned up a few times. V usage is TRBV27 and J usage is TRBJ1-5; a possible D gene is TRBD1 (5 bases). Germline values: CDR1 MNHEY, CDR2 SMNVEV (reference sequence). This CDR3 is built from 16 residues. Trimming took off 5 bases at V and 7 bases at J, with 21 bases between the two ends. CDR3 nucleotides: TGTGCCAGCAGTCGCAGCTCTTCCTGGCGGGGGCAGCCCCAGCATTTT. It codes for CASSRSSSWRGQPQHF.